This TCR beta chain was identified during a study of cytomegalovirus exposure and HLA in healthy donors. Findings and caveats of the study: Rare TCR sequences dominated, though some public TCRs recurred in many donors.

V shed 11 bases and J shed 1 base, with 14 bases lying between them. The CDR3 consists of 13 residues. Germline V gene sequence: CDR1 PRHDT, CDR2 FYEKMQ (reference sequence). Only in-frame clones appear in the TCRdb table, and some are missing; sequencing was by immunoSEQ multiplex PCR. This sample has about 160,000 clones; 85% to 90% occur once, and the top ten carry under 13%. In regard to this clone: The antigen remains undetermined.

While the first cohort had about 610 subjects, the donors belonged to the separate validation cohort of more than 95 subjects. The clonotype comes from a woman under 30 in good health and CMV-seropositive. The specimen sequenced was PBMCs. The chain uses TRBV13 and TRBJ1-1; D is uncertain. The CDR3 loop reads CAQTTRGNTEAFF. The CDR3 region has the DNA TGTGCCCAAACAACCCGGGGGAACACTGAAGCTTTCTTT.